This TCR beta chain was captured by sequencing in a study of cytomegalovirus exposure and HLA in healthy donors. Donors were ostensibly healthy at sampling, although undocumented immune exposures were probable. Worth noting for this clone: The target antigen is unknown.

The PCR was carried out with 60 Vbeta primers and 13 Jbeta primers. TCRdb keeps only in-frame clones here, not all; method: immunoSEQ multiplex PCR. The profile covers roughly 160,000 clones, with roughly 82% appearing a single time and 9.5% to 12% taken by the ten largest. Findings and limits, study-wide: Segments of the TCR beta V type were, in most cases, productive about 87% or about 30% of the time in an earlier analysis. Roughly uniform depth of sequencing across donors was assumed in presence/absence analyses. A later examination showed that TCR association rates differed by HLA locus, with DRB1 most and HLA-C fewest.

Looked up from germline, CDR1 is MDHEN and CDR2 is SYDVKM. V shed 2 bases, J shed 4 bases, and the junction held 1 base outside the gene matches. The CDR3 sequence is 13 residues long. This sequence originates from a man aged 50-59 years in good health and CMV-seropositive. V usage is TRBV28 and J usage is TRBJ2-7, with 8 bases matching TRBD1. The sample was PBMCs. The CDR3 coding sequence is TGTGCCAGCAGTTTACGGACAGGGTACGAGCAGTACTTC. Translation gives CASSLRTGYEQYF.